This TCR beta chain was observed in a study of response to subunit inactivated influenza vaccine. TCRdb processed the RT-PCR reads anew with MiXCR; each CDR3 protein has one entry. Counted here are about 800,000 distinct CDR3 sequences, 21% occurring once; the ten biggest clones make up 10% to 13%. Trimming took 0 bases from V and 8 from J, leaving 12 bases between them. CDR1 is SGHDN and CDR2 is FVKESK in the germline V gene. The CDR3 runs to 14 residues. The V call is TRBV14, the J call TRBJ2-3; D remains ambiguous. This clonotype was sampled from a man in his fifties or sixties who received an inactivated influenza vaccine. The material was PBMCs from blood, obtained 4 to 6 days after vaccination. The CDR3 DNA reads TGTGCCAGCAGCCAAGAGGTTACTCGAGGTACGCAGTATTTT. The encoded protein is CASSQEVTRGTQYF.